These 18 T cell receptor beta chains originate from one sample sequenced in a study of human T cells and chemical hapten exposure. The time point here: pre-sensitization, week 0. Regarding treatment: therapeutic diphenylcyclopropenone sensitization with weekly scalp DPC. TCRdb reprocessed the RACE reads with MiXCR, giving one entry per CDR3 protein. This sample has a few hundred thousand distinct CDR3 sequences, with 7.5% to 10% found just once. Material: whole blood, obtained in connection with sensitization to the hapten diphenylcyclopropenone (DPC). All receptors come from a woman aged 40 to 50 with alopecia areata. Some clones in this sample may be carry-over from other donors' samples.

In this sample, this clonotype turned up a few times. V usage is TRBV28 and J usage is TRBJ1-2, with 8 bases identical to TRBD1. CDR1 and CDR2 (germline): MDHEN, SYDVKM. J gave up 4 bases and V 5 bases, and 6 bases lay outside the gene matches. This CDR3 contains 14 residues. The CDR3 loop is CASSPGQASYGYTF. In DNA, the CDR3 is TGTGCCAGCAGTCCGGGACAGGCCTCCTATGGCTACACCTTC.

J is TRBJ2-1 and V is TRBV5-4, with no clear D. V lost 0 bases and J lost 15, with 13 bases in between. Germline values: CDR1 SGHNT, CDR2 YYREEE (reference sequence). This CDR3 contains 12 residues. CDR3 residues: CASSLDVGFRFF. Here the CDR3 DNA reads TGTGCCAGCAGCTTGGATGTGGGGTTTCGGTTCTTC.

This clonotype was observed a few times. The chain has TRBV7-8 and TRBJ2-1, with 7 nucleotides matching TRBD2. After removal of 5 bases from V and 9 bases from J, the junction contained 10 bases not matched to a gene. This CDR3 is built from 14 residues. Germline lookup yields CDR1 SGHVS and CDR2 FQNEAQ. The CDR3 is CASSPNGREFEQFF. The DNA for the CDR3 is TGTGCCAGCAGCCCCAATGGGCGGGAGTTTGAGCAGTTCTTC.

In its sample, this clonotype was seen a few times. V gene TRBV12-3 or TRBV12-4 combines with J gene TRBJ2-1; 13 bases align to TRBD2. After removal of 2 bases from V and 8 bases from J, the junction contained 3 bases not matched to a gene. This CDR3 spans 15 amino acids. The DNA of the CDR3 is TGTGCCAGCAGTTTAAGGACTAGCGGGAGCTATGAGCAGTTCTTC. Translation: CASSLRTSGSYEQFF.

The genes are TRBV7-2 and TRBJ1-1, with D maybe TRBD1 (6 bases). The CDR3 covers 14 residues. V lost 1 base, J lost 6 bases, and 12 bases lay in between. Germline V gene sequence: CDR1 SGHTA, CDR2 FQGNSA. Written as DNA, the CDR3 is TGTGCCAGCAGCTTAGTTGGGGGGCTCTCTGAAGCTTTCTTT. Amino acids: CASSLVGGLSEAFF.

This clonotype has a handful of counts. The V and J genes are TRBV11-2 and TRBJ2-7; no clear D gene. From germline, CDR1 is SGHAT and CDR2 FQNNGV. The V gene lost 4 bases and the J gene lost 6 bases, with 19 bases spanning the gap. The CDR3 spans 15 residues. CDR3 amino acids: CASSSMDGRRFEQYF. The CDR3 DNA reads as TGTGCCAGCAGCTCTATGGACGGACGGAGATTCGAGCAGTACTTC.

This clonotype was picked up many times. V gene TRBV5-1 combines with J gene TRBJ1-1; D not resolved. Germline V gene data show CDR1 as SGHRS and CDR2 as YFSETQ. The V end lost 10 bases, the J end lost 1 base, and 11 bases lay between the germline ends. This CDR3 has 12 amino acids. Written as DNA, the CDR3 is TGCGCCCCTAACTCTGAGAACACTGAAGCTTTCTTT. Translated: CAPNSENTEAFF.

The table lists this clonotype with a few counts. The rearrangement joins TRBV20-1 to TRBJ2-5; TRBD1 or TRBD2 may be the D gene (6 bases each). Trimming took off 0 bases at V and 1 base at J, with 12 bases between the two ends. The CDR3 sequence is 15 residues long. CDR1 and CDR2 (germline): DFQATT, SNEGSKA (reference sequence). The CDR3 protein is CSARDGGHLQETQYF. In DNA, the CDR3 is TGCAGTGCTAGAGACGGGGGACATCTCCAAGAGACCCAGTACTTC.

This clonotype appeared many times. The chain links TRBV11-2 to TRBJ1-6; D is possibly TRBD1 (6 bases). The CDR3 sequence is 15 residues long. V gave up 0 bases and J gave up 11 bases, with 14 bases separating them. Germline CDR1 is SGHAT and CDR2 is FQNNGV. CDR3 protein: CASSLESGGWAPLHF. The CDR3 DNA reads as TGTGCCAGCAGCTTAGAGTCCGGGGGCTGGGCACCCCTCCACTTT.

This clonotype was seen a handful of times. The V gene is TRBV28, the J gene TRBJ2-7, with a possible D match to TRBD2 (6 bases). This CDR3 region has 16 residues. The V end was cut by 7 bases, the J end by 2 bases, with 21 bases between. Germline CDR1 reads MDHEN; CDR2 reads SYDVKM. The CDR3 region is CASIPGGAGRTYEQYF. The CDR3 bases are TGTGCCAGCATCCCGGGTGGGGCAGGGAGGACCTACGAGCAGTACTTC.

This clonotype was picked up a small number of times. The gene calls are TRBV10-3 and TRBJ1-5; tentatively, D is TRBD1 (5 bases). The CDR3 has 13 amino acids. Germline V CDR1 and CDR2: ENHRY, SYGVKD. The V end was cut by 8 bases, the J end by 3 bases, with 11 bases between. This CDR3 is CAIGVTDNQPQHF. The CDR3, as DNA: TGTGCCATCGGGGTGACAGACAATCAGCCCCAGCATTTT.

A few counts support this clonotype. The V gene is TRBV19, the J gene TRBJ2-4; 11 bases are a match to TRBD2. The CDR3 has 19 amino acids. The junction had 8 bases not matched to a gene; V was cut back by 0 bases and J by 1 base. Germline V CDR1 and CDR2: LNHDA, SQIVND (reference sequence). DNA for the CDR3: TGTGCCAGTAGTATAGATAGTAGCGGGAGGGCCGGGGCCAAAAACATTCAGTACTTC. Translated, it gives CASSIDSSGRAGAKNIQYF.

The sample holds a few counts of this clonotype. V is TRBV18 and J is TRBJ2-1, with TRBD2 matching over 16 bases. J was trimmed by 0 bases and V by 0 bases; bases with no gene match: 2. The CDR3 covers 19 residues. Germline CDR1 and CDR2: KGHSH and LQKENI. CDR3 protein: CASSPPGLAGGNSYNEQFF. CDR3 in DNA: TGTGCCAGCTCACCACCGGGACTAGCGGGAGGGAACTCCTACAATGAGCAGTTCTTC.

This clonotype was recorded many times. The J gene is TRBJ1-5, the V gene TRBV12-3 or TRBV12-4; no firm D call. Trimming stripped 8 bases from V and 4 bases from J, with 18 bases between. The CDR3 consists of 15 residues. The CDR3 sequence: CASLLGHVGNQPQHF. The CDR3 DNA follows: TGTGCCAGCCTCCTGGGCCACGTTGGTAATCAGCCCCAGCATTTT.

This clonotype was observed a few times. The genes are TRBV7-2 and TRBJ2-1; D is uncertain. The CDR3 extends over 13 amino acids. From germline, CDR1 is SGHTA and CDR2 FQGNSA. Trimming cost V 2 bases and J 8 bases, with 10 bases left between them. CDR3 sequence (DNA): TGTGCCAGCAGCTTAATCAGGAGCGATGAGCAGTTCTTC. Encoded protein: CASSLIRSDEQFF.

CDR3 sequence reads: CASSPRDSVYEQYF. The DNA for the CDR3 is TGTGCCAGCAGCCCAAGGGACTCCGTGTACGAGCAGTACTTC. The rearrangement links TRBV14 to TRBJ2-7, with a possible D match to TRBD2 (6 bases). Germline V lookup: CDR1 SGHDN, CDR2 FVKESK. The CDR3 totals 14 residues. Trimming cost V 4 bases and J 4 bases, with 14 bases left between them.

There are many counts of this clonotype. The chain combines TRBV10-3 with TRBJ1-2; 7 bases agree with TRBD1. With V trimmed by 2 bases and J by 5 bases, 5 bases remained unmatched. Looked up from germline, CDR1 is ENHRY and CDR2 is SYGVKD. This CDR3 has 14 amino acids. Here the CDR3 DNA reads TGTGCCATCAGTGAGCTGGGCAGGGGGTATGGCTACACCTTC. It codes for CAISELGRGYGYTF.

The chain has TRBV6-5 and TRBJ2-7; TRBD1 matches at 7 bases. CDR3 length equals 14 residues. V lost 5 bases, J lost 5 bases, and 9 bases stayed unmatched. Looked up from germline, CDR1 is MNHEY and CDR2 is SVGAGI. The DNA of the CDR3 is TGTGCCAGCAGTCTCGACAGGGCTCCCCACGAGCAGTACTTC. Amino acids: CASSLDRAPHEQYF.